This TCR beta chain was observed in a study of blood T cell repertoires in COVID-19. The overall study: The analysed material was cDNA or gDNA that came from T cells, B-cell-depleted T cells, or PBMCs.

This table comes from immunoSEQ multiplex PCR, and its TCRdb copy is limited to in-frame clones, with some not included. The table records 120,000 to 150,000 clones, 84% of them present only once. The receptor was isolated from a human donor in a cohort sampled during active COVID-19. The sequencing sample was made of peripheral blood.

CDR3 protein: CASSLEAGRGSYEQYF. The DNA of the CDR3 is TGCGCCAGCAGCTTGGAGGCAGGACGGGGTTCCTACGAGCAGTACTTC. The chain has TRBV5-1 and TRBJ2-7; a weak D match, TRBD2 (5 bases). The CDR3 spans 16 residues. V dropped 0 bases and J dropped 1 base, with 14 bases sitting between them. Germline CDR1 SGHRS, CDR2 YFSETQ.